What follows describes a single TCR beta chain. Its target is not known. These data belong to a study of T cells in Graves' hyperthyroidism and ophthalmopathy. Study-level results: The majority of expanded thyroid clonotypes above 0.001 also appeared in blood.

This CDR3 is built from 15 residues. V lost 0 bases, J lost 6 bases, and 13 bases lay in between. Per germline, CDR1 SGHRS and CDR2 YFSETQ. Amplified TCR beta CDR3 regions came from RNA transcripts. HTBI primers drove first-round RT-PCR of the TCR CDR3. In TCRdb, the multiplex PCR reads were re-called with MiXCR into one record per CDR3 protein. The data contain 650,000 to 700,000 distinct CDR3 sequences, roughly 17% of them seen just once; the ten biggest clones take up roughly 16%. What was sequenced was blood. This clonotype originated in a man aged 50-59 years with Graves' hyperthyroidism. The rearrangement joins TRBV5-1 to TRBJ1-5, with D tentatively TRBD1 (5 bases). CDR3 sequence (DNA): TGCGCCAGCAGCTTGGATGAGGGGCTCGGTCAGCCCCAGCATTTT. Encoded protein: CASSLDEGLGQPQHF.